The source of this T cell receptor (beta chain) is a study of T-cell memory formation after mild COVID-19. Study results and caveats: The main location of contracting CD4+ clones was CM and EM, and that of contracting CD8+ clones was EMRA. Pre-infection memory already had some responding clones, implying cross-reactive memory joined. Day 15 to 85 contracting clones showed balanced CD4/CD8; later expanders leaned CD4+.

Notes on this clonotype: Its antigen is undetermined.

Researchers used 5'RACE with constant-segment primers to make TCR alpha and TCR beta cDNA libraries that carry sample barcodes and UMIs. TCRdb reprocessed the 5' RACE reads with MiXCR, giving one entry per CDR3 protein. The sample includes about 320,000 distinct CDR3 sequences, roughly an eighth of them seen just once. The CDR3 is made up of 16 amino acids. Germline V CDR1 and CDR2: SGHKS, YYEKEE (reference sequence). Losses at the gene ends were 9 bases for V and 0 bases for J; bases not matched to a gene: 14. The V gene is TRBV5-5, the J gene TRBJ1-1; 7 nucleotides match TRBD1. The sample consisted of PBMCs or a T cell subset sorted from them (not recorded which). The origin of this receptor is a man aged 18 to 35 who had mild COVID-19 (a few samples of this study predate the infection). Cell type and time point are not known. The chain's CDR3 is CATSQGGAPMNTEAFF. DNA for the CDR3: TGTGCCACCTCCCAGGGGGGGGCCCCTATGAACACTGAAGCTTTCTTT.